The rows below give T cell receptor beta chains drawn from one sample of a study of T cells after somatic rescue of genetic block. The repertoire was sequenced with immunoSEQ multiplex PCR; TCRdb's copy has only in-frame clones and lacks some. The sample carries roughly 14,000 clones, 72% recorded once. Sequencing input: peripheral blood mononuclear cells (PBMCs). The receptors stem from a boy younger than 18. Both conserved end residues are part of each CDR3. Each record gives: D gene, clone size, V gene, J gene, CDR3 DNA, CDR3 protein. A D gene is named only where the DNA matches it firmly. Some rows have no size entry. The others give once, few or many, or a class for an expanded clone.

>TRBD2|few|TRBV19|TRBJ2-2
TGTGCCAGTAACCGAGGGACTAGCTCCACCGGGGAGCTGTTTTTT
CASNRGTSSTGELFF
>TRBD1|.|TRBV5-6|TRBJ1-6
TGTGCCAGCAACTTAGGACAGGGGTATTCACCCCTCCACTTT
CASNLGQGYSPLHF
>.|.|TRBV5-1|TRBJ2-7
TGCGCCAGCAGCTTGGATCAGGGTTCCTACGAGCAGTACTTC
CASSLDQGSYEQYF
>TRBD1|.|TRBV19|TRBJ2-2
TGTGCCAGTAGTTTTACGGACAGGATGAACACCGGGGAGCTGTTTTTT
CASSFTDRMNTGELFF
>TRBD2|.|TRBV4-2|TRBJ2-3
TGTGCCAGCAGCCGAACTAGCGGGAGCACAGATACGCAGTATTTT
CASSRTSGSTDTQYF
>TRBD1|.|TRBV2|TRBJ1-1
TGTGCCAGCAGTGGACGGACAGGGGGTACTGAAGCTTTCTTT
CASSGRTGGTEAFF
>.|.|TRBV6-6|TRBJ1-2
TGTGCCAGCCGTTTAAGGGTGGACAGCTACACCTTC
CASRLRVDSYTF
>.|.|TRBV28|TRBJ2-6
TGTGCCAGCAGCCGTCCCCAGGGGACTGGGGCCAACGTCCTGACTTTC
CASSRPQGTGANVLTF
>.|.|TRBV6-5|TRBJ1-2
TGTGCCAGCAGCCCTTGGAGGCAGGGCTATGGCTACACCTTC
CASSPWRQGYGYTF
>.|medium-sized|TRBV5-1|TRBJ2-5
TGCGCCAGCAACGTTGGGGCAGTGCAAGAGACCCAGTACTTC
CASNVGAVQETQYF
>.|few|TRBV27|TRBJ2-1
TGTGCCAGCAGTCCACAGACCAGTCCCTTCTACAATGAGCAGTTCTTC
CASSPQTSPFYNEQFF
>.|.|TRBV7-3|TRBJ2-7
TGTGCCAGCAGCTTAGAATCGGGGGAACCCCAATACGAGCAGTACTTC
CASSLESGEPQYEQYF
>TRBD1|few|TRBV6-5|TRBJ1-2
TGTGCCAGCAGGGACCCCGGGACAGGGGTCTATGGCTACACCTTC
CASRDPGTGVYGYTF
>.|.|TRBV6-5|TRBJ2-7
TGTGCCAGCAGCCAGGCCTACGAGCAGTACTTC
CASSQAYEQYF
>TRBD2|once|TRBV5-5|TRBJ2-2
TGTGCCAGCAGCTTCTCCACGGGGGGGAACACCGGGGAGCTGTTTTTT
CASSFSTGGNTGELFF
>TRBD1|few|TRBV11-2|TRBJ1-3
TGTGCCAGCAGCCTCCGGGACAGGGCCTTCCGCTCTGGAAACACCATATATTTT
CASSLRDRAFRSGNTIYF
>TRBD1|medium-sized|TRBV10-3|TRBJ2-5
TGTGCCATCAGTGAGTCGGGAAAGTCCGGGACAGGGAGAGAGACCCAGTACTTC
CAISESGKSGTGRETQYF
>.|.|TRBV5-1|TRBJ2-3
TGCGCCAGCAGCTTAAAGGAAACGCAGTATTTT
CASSLKETQYF
>.|.|TRBV2|TRBJ1-6
TGTGCCAGCACTGCGTTGTGGACCCATTGGGGGCGCCTGTCACCCCTCCACTTT
CASTALWTHWGRLSPLHF
>TRBD1|.|TRBV19|TRBJ1-4
TGTGCCAGCATCGAACAGGGGGCAGGGGGAAAACTGTTTTTT
CASIEQGAGGKLFF
>.|.|TRBV19|TRBJ2-7
TGTGCCAGTTCCCGGGTTTCCGGGACCTACTACGAGCAGTACTTC
CASSRVSGTYYEQYF
>TRBD1|.|TRBV10-1|TRBJ2-7
TGCGCCAGCAGTGATAATAGACAGGGGGGCACCTACGAGCAGTACTTC
CASSDNRQGGTYEQYF
>.|.|TRBV7-3|TRBJ2-3
TGTGCCAGCAGCTTAGGGCCATCCACAGATACGCAGTATTTT
CASSLGPSTDTQYF
>TRBD1|few|TRBV6-5|TRBJ1-5
TGTGCCAGCAGTCCTACAGGGGGCCTTAATCAGCCCCAGCATTTT
CASSPTGGLNQPQHF
>.|.|TRBV2|TRBJ2-5
TGTGCCAGCAGTGGCAGGTGGGGGTTACAAGAGACCCAGTACTTC
CASSGRWGLQETQYF
>.|.|TRBV10-3|TRBJ2-5
TGTGCCATCAGTGAGCAGGGGTACGAGACCCAGTACTTC
CAISEQGYETQYF
>TRBD2|.|TRBV19|TRBJ2-1
TGTGCCAGTACTTTAGCGGGGGCCTCCTACAATGAGCAGTTCTTC
CASTLAGASYNEQFF
>TRBD2|once|TRBV27|TRBJ2-5
TGTGCCAGCAGTTTAGCCGCCGGGACTAGCGGCCCCCAGTACTTC
CASSLAAGTSGPQYF
>TRBD1|.|TRBV4-1|TRBJ2-5
TGCGCCAGCAGCCGATGGGACAGGGGGCCTCAAGAGACCCAGTACTTC
CASSRWDRGPQETQYF
>.|.|TRBV7-3|TRBJ2-3
TGTGCCAGCAGCCTAGGAGGTACGCAGTATTTT
CASSLGGTQYF
>.|.|TRBV28|TRBJ2-7
TGTGCCAGCAGTCCCCTTGGGATCCTGGGCCCTCTCTCCTACGAGCAGTACTTC
CASSPLGILGPLSYEQYF
>.|.|TRBV27|TRBJ2-7
TGTGCCAGCAGTCAAACCACAGGGTGGAGTTCCTACGAGCAGTACTTC
CASSQTTGWSSYEQYF
>.|.|TRBV5-1|TRBJ1-3
TGCGCCAGCAGCAGGGAAGGAGGGGGGCACGGAAACACCATATATTTT
CASSREGGGHGNTIYF
>.|.|TRBV2|TRBJ1-5
TGTGCCAGCAGTGGGGTCCTAAATAATCAGCCCCAGCATTTT
CASSGVLNNQPQHF
>.|once|TRBV7-9|TRBJ2-5
TGTGCCAGCAGCTTAGTGGGCGAGACCCAGTACTTC
CASSLVGETQYF
>TRBD1|.|TRBV29-1|TRBJ2-1
TGCAGCGTAAGGGGGCGGAGAGATGAGCAGTTCTTC
CSVRGRRDEQFF
>.|few|TRBV2|TRBJ2-7
TGTGCCAGCAGTTGGCTTACCTACGAGCAGTACTTC
CASSWLTYEQYF
>TRBD1|.|TRBV27|TRBJ2-2
TGTGCCAGCAGCGACAGGGCCCTACCTATTACCGGGGAGCTGTTTTTT
CASSDRALPITGELFF
>TRBD2|.|TRBV29-1|TRBJ2-3
TGCAGCGCTGAAGCGGGGGCGGAGGATACGCAGTATTTT
CSAEAGAEDTQYF
>.|few|TRBV7-2|TRBJ1-1
TGTGCCAGCAGCTTAGCGACAGCCTTTGAAGCTTTCTTT
CASSLATAFEAFF
>.|.|TRBV27|TRBJ2-4
TGTGCCAGCAGTGAGGACAGACCCTTAGCCAAGGGCATTCAGTACTTC
CASSEDRPLAKGIQYF
>.|once|TRBV7-7|TRBJ2-5
TGTGCTAGCAGCCCGATAACCAAACTGGAGACCCAGTACTTC
CASSPITKLETQYF
>.|.|TRBV7-9|TRBJ2-5
TGTGCCAGCAGCTTCCCGGGGGACCAAGAGACCCAGTACTTC
CASSFPGDQETQYF
>.|.|TRBV18|TRBJ2-7
TGTGCCAGCTCCCCCCATCAGGACCCCTCCTACGAGCAGTACTTC
CASSPHQDPSYEQYF
>.|.|TRBV14|TRBJ2-3
TGTGCCAGCAGCCAAGGAGGCAGGGCCTATACGCAGTATTTT
CASSQGGRAYTQYF